These 3 T cell receptor beta chains came from one sample sequenced in a study. TCRdb fed the 5' RACE reads into MiXCR, producing one record per CDR3 protein. The sample shows about 54,000 distinct CDR3 sequences, roughly 15% of them seen only once. Sequenced input: naive CD4+ T cells sorted from blood. The subset is: naive CD4+ T cells, CD4+CD45RA+CD25-. The receptor source for this set is a female donor with breast cancer.

This clonotype was found many times. The chain carries TRBV5-4 and TRBJ2-1; D is undetermined. The CDR3 runs to 11 residues. Trimming removed 2 bases from V and 14 bases from J, with 11 bases in between. The germline CDR1 and CDR2 sequences are SGHNT and YYREEE (reference sequence). The DNA for the CDR3 is TGTGCCAGCAGCTTTGGGCAAGTAAAGTTCTTC. Translating gives CASSFGQVKFF. The whole variable domain, filled in from reference TRBV5-4 and TRBJ2-1, reads ETGVTQSPTHLIKTRGQQVTLRCSSQSGHNTVSWYQQALGQGPQFIFQYYREEENGRGNFPPRFSGLQFPNYSSELNVNALELDDSALYLCASSFGQVKFFGPGTRLTVL.

This clonotype showed up just a few times. The chain links TRBV15 to TRBJ2-5; D may correspond to TRBD1 or TRBD2 (5 bases each). V was trimmed by 1 base and J by 5 bases, leaving 14 bases between them. The length of the CDR3 is 15 residues. Germline assignment: CDR1 LNHNV and CDR2 YYDKDF (reference sequence). In nucleotides, the CDR3 is TGTGCCACCAGCAGAGTAAGGGGACCCGGTGAGACCCAGTACTTC. It translates to CATSRVRGPGETQYF.

In this sample, this clonotype turned up once. At one end the junction does not follow the germline gene, possibly because of a read error. The V gene is TRBV9, the J gene TRBJ1-2, with D possibly being TRBD1 (5 bases). Germline lookup yields CDR1 SGDLS and CDR2 YYNGEE. The CDR3 has 13 residues. Here the CDR3 DNA reads TGTGCCAGCAGCGTCGGGGGGAACTATGGCTACGCCTTC. Its translation is CASSVGGNYGYAF.